This passage covers 5 T cell receptor beta chains from one sample sequenced in a study of cytomegalovirus exposure and HLA in healthy donors. The study ran its PCR with 60 Vbeta and 13 Jbeta primers. Some clones are missing from TCRdb's copy, which holds only in-frame ones; the method was immunoSEQ multiplex PCR. This table holds about 170,000 clones, around 68% found once. The sequencing input was PBMCs. Receptors originate from a girl under 18 in good health and CMV-seronegative.

The rearrangement links TRBV19 to TRBJ1-2; D remains unclear. CDR3 length: 16 amino acids. Trimming took 2 bases from V and 4 from J, leaving 17 bases between them. CDR1 is LNHDA and CDR2 is SQIVND in the germline V gene (reference sequence). The chain's CDR3 is CASSISLSGGLYGYTF. DNA of the CDR3: TGTGCCAGTAGTATATCGTTGTCAGGAGGACTCTATGGCTACACCTTC.

J is TRBJ1-1 and V is TRBV13; a possible D gene is TRBD1 (5 bases). The V end was cut by 3 bases, the J end by 9 bases, with 17 bases between. The CDR3 runs to 14 residues. From germline, CDR1 is PRHDT and CDR2 FYEKMQ (reference sequence). The CDR3 bases are TGTGCCAGCAGCTTCTCTCTGGAAAGGGGAAAAGCTTTCTTT. Protein: CASSFSLERGKAFF.

The chain has TRBV5-6 and TRBJ1-6; tentative D call: TRBD1 (6 bases). In germline, CDR1 is SGHDT, CDR2 YYEEEE. The V gene lost 4 bases and the J gene lost 8 bases, with 13 bases spanning the gap. This CDR3 region has 14 residues. The CDR3, as DNA: TGTGCCAGCAGCCTACAGGGTTGGGATTCACCCCTCCACTTT. Amino acids: CASSLQGWDSPLHF.

V is TRBV25-1 and J is TRBJ2-7, with 8 bases lining up with TRBD1. V lost 2 bases, J lost 3 bases, and 3 bases stayed unmatched. This CDR3 spans 14 amino acids. CDR1 is MGHDK and CDR2 is SYGVNS in the germline V gene. CDR3 in amino acids: CASSEPGGGYEQYF. DNA of the CDR3: TGTGCCAGCAGTGAACCAGGGGGCGGCTACGAGCAGTACTTC.

The chain combines TRBV6-4 with TRBJ1-1; 7 nucleotides agree with TRBD1. Germline V gene sequence: CDR1 MRHNA, CDR2 SNTAGT. The CDR3 has 15 residues. The J segment lost 4 bases and the V segment lost 5 bases, leaving 10 bases of the junction unmatched. Here the CDR3 reads CASSLVPGQSTEAFF. Here the CDR3 DNA reads TGTGCCAGCAGTTTAGTACCGGGACAGAGCACTGAAGCTTTCTTT.